This TCR beta chain was recorded in a study of beta chain features in type 1 diabetes. Across the study: All samples together contributed about 100,000,000 sorted cells for examination. The study's findings and limits: In type 1 diabetes patients, VDJ junctions had fewer insertions; deletions at these junctions were more frequent. Among patients with Type 1 diabetes, TCRB CDR3s were moderately but significantly shorter in every one of the four CD4+ subsets. Naive, central memory and Treg TCRB repertoires seemed to resemble each other more closely in patients than they did in healthy donors.

Remarks on this clone: Its antigen is unidentified.

Reverse transcribing all isolated RNA meant expressed TCRB transcripts were sequenced. Assay: immunoSEQ multiplex PCR; the TCRdb copy retains only in-frame clones and omits some. In the table there are about 700,000 clones, around 15% of which are singletons. Germline V CDR1 and CDR2: MNHNY, SVGAGI (reference sequence). V was cut by 5 bases and J by 5 bases, with 12 bases left in between. The CDR3 spans 13 residues. The gene calls are TRBV6-6 and TRBJ2-5; D may be TRBD1 or TRBD2 (6 bases each). This receptor was taken from a man younger than 30 with type 1 diabetes. Sequencing used naive CD4+ T cells from blood. The CDR3 nucleotides read TGTGCCAGCAGTACCGGGGGCGGGGAGACCCAGTACTTC. It specifies CASSTGGGETQYF.